The 17 T cell receptor beta chains given below trace back to one sample, sequenced in a study of blood T cells in healthy people across ages (dated by TCRdb to between 2014 and 2017). Receptor libraries were prepared by 5' RACE. TCRdb shows the sequencer as Illumina HiSeq 2500. The second PCR ran for roughly 7 to 12 cycles and used a J-beta primer mix along with a sample-barcoded 5' primer. TCRdb reprocessing: public reads trimmed at Q25 with fastp, clones called with MiXCR, in-frame beta chains kept. Every entry covers one CDR3 protein and lists the most common genes and DNA from its rows. The table for this sample lists some 760,000 distinct CDR3 sequences; approximately 25% of them were counted only once. More than 8% of the sample is taken by the ten largest. Another study also made use of these data, one on T cells of mothers and their children.

Sequences were obtained from blood. All receptors derive from a boy aged 10-17 years in good health.

DNA of the CDR3: TGCAGCGTTACAGGGGGCGCAAATGGCTACACCTTC. Translating gives CSVTGGANGYTF. This chain uses TRBV29-1 with TRBJ1-2, with 9 bases identical to TRBD1. The CDR3 totals 12 residues. J gave up 6 bases and V 5 bases, and 4 bases lay outside the gene matches. Germline CDR1 SQVTM, CDR2 ANQGSEA.

This clonotype was found once. J is TRBJ2-1 and V is TRBV20-1; D not certain. Germline CDR1 and CDR2: DFQATT and SNEGSKA (reference sequence). This CDR3 is built from 13 residues. Trimming stripped 0 bases from V and 8 bases from J, with 11 bases between. CDR3 residues: CSARDPPGHEQFF. CDR3 in DNA: TGCAGTGCTAGAGATCCACCAGGCCATGAGCAGTTCTTC.

The chain employs TRBV7-8 and TRBJ1-2, with D uncertain. The V end was cut by 2 bases, the J end by 8 bases, with 15 bases between. The CDR3 consists of 14 residues. Germline loops: CDR1 SGHVS, CDR2 FQNEAQ. This chain's CDR3 is CASSLWETSSGYTF. CDR3 bases: TGTGCCAGCAGCTTATGGGAGACCTCCTCGGGCTACACCTTC.

The chain carries TRBV6-5 and TRBJ1-5; maybe TRBD1 (5 bases). V was shortened by 5 bases and J by 0 bases, with 14 bases between the two germline ends. The CDR3 is 16 residues long. Looked up from germline, CDR1 is MNHEY and CDR2 is SVGAGI. The CDR3 spells CASSAGDGASNQPQHF. DNA of the CDR3: TGTGCCAGCAGTGCTGGGGACGGAGCTAGCAATCAGCCCCAGCATTTT.

J is TRBJ1-6 and V is TRBV7-8, with TRBD1 as a possible D gene (6 bases). Germline CDR1 is SGHVS and CDR2 is FQNEAQ. This CDR3 region has 17 residues. Deletions cut 1 base from V and 10 bases from J, with 20 bases between. The CDR3 spells CASSLGGGRLWISPLHF. CDR3 nucleotide sequence: TGTGCCAGCAGCTTAGGGGGGGGCAGGCTTTGGATCTCACCCCTCCACTTT.

The chain has TRBV12-3 or TRBV12-4 and TRBJ2-2; the D is unclear. V lost 6 bases, J lost 3 bases, and 8 bases lay in between. This CDR3 has 13 residues. The CDR3 coding sequence is TGTGCCAGCAGACTTGACTACACCGGGGAGCTGTTTTTT. Residues: CASRLDYTGELFF.

This chain connects TRBV11-2 to TRBJ2-7; TRBD1 matches 8 bases. The germline V gene has CDR1 SGHAT and CDR2 FQNNGV. CDR3 size: 15 residues. V dropped 5 bases and J dropped 2; count of bases not matched to a gene: 8. CDR3 sequence reads: CASSRSGQGAYEQYF. CDR3 nucleotides: TGTGCCAGCAGCCGATCAGGACAGGGAGCCTACGAGCAGTACTTC. The whole variable domain, filled in from reference TRBV11-2 and TRBJ2-7, reads EAGVAQSPRYKIIEKRQSVAFWCNPISGHATLYWYQQILGQGPKLLIQFQNNGVVDDSQLPKDRFSAERLKGVDSTLKIQPAKLEDSAVYLCASSRSGQGAYEQYFGPGTRLTVT.

This rearrangement joins TRBV2 to TRBJ1-4; possible D gene TRBD1, 5 bases. This CDR3 spans 14 amino acids. Per the germline V gene, CDR1 is SNHLY and CDR2 is FYNNEI. Trimming stripped 6 bases from V and 5 bases from J, with 13 bases between. The CDR3 here is CASRPGLSNEKLFF. Written as DNA, the CDR3 is TGTGCCAGCAGGCCGGGACTCAGCAATGAAAAACTGTTTTTT.

The chain couples TRBV20-1 to TRBJ2-5; D possibly corresponds to TRBD2 (6 bases). The germline CDR1 and CDR2 sequences are DFQATT and SNEGSKA (reference sequence). The CDR3 is 14 residues long. Trimming took 0 bases from V and 4 from J, leaving 12 bases between them. The CDR3: CSARDRGGGETQYF. The CDR3 DNA follows: TGCAGTGCTAGAGATCGTGGGGGAGGAGAGACCCAGTACTTC.

In this sample, this clonotype turned up a few times. The V and J genes are TRBV10-3 and TRBJ2-7, with 13 nucleotides matching TRBD2. Trimming cost V 9 bases and J 2 bases; bases outside gene matches: 1. The CDR3 totals 13 residues. Germline lookup yields CDR1 ENHRY and CDR2 SYGVKD. The CDR3, as DNA: TGTGCCATGGGACTAGCGGGAACCTACGAGCAGTACTTC. Protein sequence: CAMGLAGTYEQYF.

V is TRBV5-1 and J is TRBJ2-7; D not certain. Germline lookup yields CDR1 SGHRS and CDR2 YFSETQ. Trimming took 4 bases from V and 5 from J, leaving 19 bases between them. The CDR3 extends over 15 amino acids. As DNA, the CDR3 is TGCGCCAGCAGCCCCCCGTTCGGCCGGCGAGACGAGCAGTACTTC. Amino acid sequence: CASSPPFGRRDEQYF. The full variable domain, completed using reference TRBV5-1 and TRBJ2-7, is KAGVTQTPRYLIKTRGQQVTLSCSPISGHRSVSWYQQTPGQGLQFLFEYFSETQRNKGNFPGRFSGRQFSNSRSEMNVSTLELGDSALYLCASSPPFGRRDEQYFGPGTRLTVT.

The genes are TRBV29-1 and TRBJ2-6; TRBD2 matches 11 bases. Losses at the gene ends were 2 bases for V and 2 bases for J; bases not matched to a gene: 2. There are 16 residues in the CDR3. CDR1 is SQVTM and CDR2 is ANQGSEA in the germline V gene. The CDR3 DNA reads as TGCAGCGTTGAACTAGCGGGAGGAACTGGGGCCAACGTCCTGACTTTC. It yields the protein CSVELAGGTGANVLTF. The full variable domain, rest sourced from reference TRBV29-1 and TRBJ2-6, is SAVISQKPSRDICQRGTSLTIQCQVDSQVTMMFWYRQQPGQSLTLIATANQGSEATYESGFVIDKFPISRPNLTFSTLTVSNMSPEDSSIYLCSVELAGGTGANVLTFGAGSRLTVL.

With regard to this clonotype: A junction end diverges from the germline sequence, so it may reflect a read error. The V call is TRBV7-2, the J call TRBJ2-5; the match to TRBD2 covers 10 bases. The DNA end lines up better with TRBJ2-7; the J call may be wrong. The germline CDR1 and CDR2 sequences are SGHTA and FQGNSA. CDR3 size: 15 residues. The CDR3 DNA reads as TGTGCCAGCAACTTAGATACTAGCGGGATCTACGAGCAGTACTTC. This gives the protein CASNLDTSGIYEQYF.

In regard to this clonotype: Lacking the conserved final phenylalanine or tryptophan, this CDR3 likely reflects a read error. As DNA, the CDR3 is TGTGCCAGCAGTCCCCCGGGACACGACTACGAGCAGTACTCC. Amino acids: CASSPPGHDYEQYS. The chain combines TRBV6-6 with TRBJ2-7; weak D call: TRBD1 (6 bases). The V end lost 5 bases, the J end lost 3 bases, and 14 bases lay between the germline ends. The CDR3 runs 14 residues. CDR1 and CDR2 (germline): MNHNY, SVGAGI (reference sequence).

A few counts support this clonotype. The chain combines TRBV6-2 or TRBV6-3 with TRBJ1-1; no firm D call. The V end was cut by 2 bases, the J end by 1 base, with 5 bases between. Germline CDR1 is MNHEY and CDR2 is SVGEGT. The CDR3 extends over 13 amino acids. CDR3 sequence (DNA): TGTGCCAGCAGTTACCAGCCGAACACTGAAGCTTTCTTT. This encodes CASSYQPNTEAFF.

This clonotype occurred a few times. The rearrangement joins TRBV7-2 to TRBJ2-7; D might be TRBD1 (5 bases). The CDR3 has 13 amino acids. V was clipped by 6 bases and J by 3 bases, with 12 bases between them. CDR1 SGHTA and CDR2 FQGNSA come from the germline V gene. The CDR3 nucleotides are TGTGCCAGCAGGCCCCAGGGCAACTACGAGCAGTACTTC. Its protein is CASRPQGNYEQYF. The full variable domain, its missing parts supplied by reference TRBV7-2 and TRBJ2-7, is GAGVSQSPSNKVTEKGKDVELRCDPISGHTALYWYRQSLGQGLEFLIYFQGNSAPDKSGLPSDRFSAERTGGSVSTLTIQRTQQEDSAVYLCASRPQGNYEQYFGPGTRLTVT.

This clonotype was seen more than once but under ten times. This chain connects TRBV7-9 to TRBJ2-5; 7 positions agree with TRBD1. With 3 bases clipped from V and 5 bases from J, the junction kept 9 bases outside the gene matches. Germline CDR1 and CDR2: SEHNR and FQNEAQ (reference sequence). The CDR3 extends over 15 amino acids. CDR3 region: CASSFDRAGWETQYF. The CDR3 coding sequence is TGTGCCAGCAGCTTCGACAGGGCTGGATGGGAGACCCAGTACTTC.